The 22 T cell receptor beta chains below all came from one sample that was sequenced in a study of blood T cell repertoires in COVID-19. Repertoires were generated with immunoSEQ multiplex PCR, while TCRdb's copy carries only in-frame clones and drops some. The data hold approximately 280,000 clones, with around 87% observed a single time. Sequenced material: peripheral blood. These receptors were taken from a woman aged 25 to 45 who had recovered from COVID-19.

The chain has TRBV3-1 (or the pseudogene TRBV3-2) and TRBJ2-3, with 11 bases lining up with TRBD2. Germline CDR1 LGHDT, CDR2 YNNKEL (reference sequence). After removal of 3 bases from V and 2 bases from J, the junction contained 7 bases not matched to a gene. This CDR3 has 17 amino acids. CDR3 bases: TGTGCCAGCAGCCAGTGGGGGACTAGCGGAATCACAGATACGCAGTATTTT. Its protein product is CASSQWGTSGITDTQYF.

The rearrangement joins TRBV29-1 to TRBJ1-6, with no clear D. Trimming removed 4 bases at V and 6 bases at J, with 13 bases between. Germline lookup yields CDR1 SQVTM and CDR2 ANQGSEA. The CDR3 contains 14 residues. The CDR3 sequence is CSVAQDTTNSPLHF. CDR3 in DNA: TGCAGCGTTGCCCAAGACACAACTAATTCACCCCTCCACTTT. Supplemented by reference TRBV29-1 and TRBJ1-6, the full variable domain reads SAVISQKPSRDICQRGTSLTIQCQVDSQVTMMFWYRQQPGQSLTLIATANQGSEATYESGFVIDKFPISRPNLTFSTLTVSNMSPEDSSIYLCSVAQDTTNSPLHFGNGTRLTVT.

The V and J genes are TRBV6-6 and TRBJ2-7, with 11 bases matching TRBD1. The germline V gene has CDR1 MNHNY and CDR2 SVGAGI (reference sequence). The CDR3 has 13 residues. J was trimmed by 7 bases and V by 7 bases; bases with no gene match: 6. The chain's CDR3 is CASTGQGALEQYF. DNA for the CDR3: TGTGCCAGCACTGGACAGGGGGCGCTTGAGCAGTACTTC.

The table lists this clone with a few counts. This rearrangement joins TRBV5-6 to TRBJ2-7; possible D gene TRBD1, 5 bases. Germline V lookup: CDR1 SGHDT, CDR2 YYEEEE. Trimming took off 3 bases at V and 3 bases at J, with 10 bases between the two ends. The CDR3 has 13 amino acids. The CDR3, as DNA: TGTGCCAGCAGCTCGTTGGACATCTACGAGCAGTACTTC. Encoded protein: CASSSLDIYEQYF.

The J gene is TRBJ1-2, the V gene TRBV6-5; D may be TRBD1 (6 bases). V was trimmed by 2 bases and J by 6 bases, leaving 10 bases between them. Germline lookup yields CDR1 MNHEY and CDR2 SVGAGI. The CDR3 runs to 13 residues. CDR3 sequence reads: CASSYRDTNGYTF. The CDR3 nucleotides read TGTGCCAGCAGTTACCGGGACACCAATGGCTACACCTTC.

This clone showed up just a few times. The V gene is TRBV6-1, the J gene TRBJ1-3, with a weak D call TRBD1 (6 bases). Trimming took 6 bases from V and 4 from J, leaving 13 bases between them. Per germline, CDR1 MNHNS and CDR2 SASEGT. This CDR3 contains 14 residues. The CDR3 DNA is TGTGCCAGCAGCCCCGCAGGGGTAGGAAACACCATATATTTT. Its protein is CASSPAGVGNTIYF.

The chain links TRBV29-1 to TRBJ2-5, with TRBD1 matching 8 bases. Germline CDR1 SQVTM, CDR2 ANQGSEA. Unmatched junction bases numbered 7, after V lost 5 bases and J lost 5 bases. The CDR3 runs to 13 residues. CDR3 DNA sequence: TGCAGCGTTCACAGGGGGACCTCGGAGACCCAGTACTTC. Translating gives CSVHRGTSETQYF. The whole variable domain, filled in from reference TRBV29-1 and TRBJ2-5, reads SAVISQKPSRDICQRGTSLTIQCQVDSQVTMMFWYRQQPGQSLTLIATANQGSEATYESGFVIDKFPISRPNLTFSTLTVSNMSPEDSSIYLCSVHRGTSETQYFGPGTRLLVL.

V usage is TRBV7-9 and J usage is TRBJ2-3, with D possibly TRBD2 on 6 matching bases. This CDR3 has 16 amino acids. The V gene lost 2 bases and the J gene lost 4 bases, with 16 bases spanning the gap. Germline V gene data show CDR1 as SEHNR and CDR2 as FQNEAQ (reference sequence). The CDR3 is CASSLNSGSLADTQYF. The DNA for the CDR3 is TGTGCCAGCAGCTTAAATTCCGGGAGTTTGGCAGATACGCAGTATTTT. Full variable domain (rest looked up from reference TRBV7-9 and TRBJ2-3): DTGVSQNPRHKITKRGQNVTFRCDPISEHNRLYWYRQTLGQGPEFLTYFQNEAQLEKSRLLSDRFSAERPKGSFSTLEIQRTEQGDSAMYLCASSLNSGSLADTQYFGPGTRLTVL.

The chain has TRBV13 and TRBJ2-7; D is perhaps TRBD1 (7 bases). The CDR3 runs to 13 residues. The V gene lost 6 bases and the J gene lost 7 bases, with 16 bases spanning the gap. Germline V gene sequence: CDR1 PRHDT, CDR2 FYEKMQ (reference sequence). The CDR3 DNA is TGTGCCAGCAGTTTCCAGGGGGGCCGGGAGCAGTACTTC. Its translation is CASSFQGGREQYF. Full variable domain (rest looked up from reference TRBV13 and TRBJ2-7): AAGVIQSPRHLIKEKRETATLKCYPIPRHDTVYWYQQGPGQDPQFLISFYEKMQSDKGSIPDRFSAQQFSDYHSELNMSSLELGDSALYFCASSFQGGREQYFGPGTRLTVT.

V and J are TRBV10-2 and TRBJ2-7; 9 positions match TRBD2. The V and J ends lost 0 bases and 4 bases, in that order; junction bases with no gene match: 7. This CDR3 comprises 16 residues. Germline-derived CDR1 and CDR2 are WSHSY and SAAADI. The CDR3 reads CASSESASGVPYEQYF. CDR3 nucleotide sequence: TGCGCCAGCAGTGAGTCGGCTAGCGGGGTCCCATACGAGCAGTACTTC.

This clone was picked up a small number of times. V usage is TRBV6-5 and J usage is TRBJ1-1; D ambiguous. V lost 4 bases, J lost 4 bases, and 13 bases lay in between. In germline, CDR1 is MNHEY, CDR2 SVGAGI. The CDR3 sequence is 14 residues long. The CDR3 DNA reads as TGTGCCAGCAGTTTAGAGGGTCGGTCCACTGAAGCTTTCTTT. Protein product: CASSLEGRSTEAFF.

Remarks on this clone: Other DNA sequences of this sample code for an identical CDR3. The CDR3: CASSLGRRETQYF. The CDR3 DNA follows: TGTGCCAGCAGCCTGGGGAGGAGGGAGACCCAGTACTTC. J is TRBJ2-5 and V is TRBV5-6, with D possibly matching TRBD2 (6 bases). V shed 4 bases and J shed 5 bases, with 12 bases lying between them. The CDR3 contains 13 residues. Germline V gives CDR1 SGHDT, CDR2 YYEEEE.

The chain couples TRBV30 to TRBJ1-2; perhaps TRBD1 as D (6 bases). Trimming left V 2 bases short and J 8 bases short, with 12 bases between. Germline V gene sequence: CDR1 GTSNPN, CDR2 SVGIG (reference sequence). There are 12 residues in the CDR3. The CDR3 DNA follows: TGTGCCTGGAGTCGGCAGGGGAGCGGCTACACCTTC. Protein sequence: CAWSRQGSGYTF.

The CDR3 here is CATHLGTAGNTIYF. Here the CDR3 DNA reads TGTGCCACCCACCTTGGGACAGCCGGAAACACCATATATTTT. The chain carries TRBV19 and TRBJ1-3; the match to TRBD1 covers 7 bases. J gave up 4 bases and V 10 bases, and 10 bases lay outside the gene matches. CDR1 LNHDA and CDR2 SQIVND come from the germline V gene (reference sequence). The CDR3 length is 14 residues.

The V call is TRBV5-6, the J call TRBJ1-1; the D is unclear. The V gene's germline CDR1 is SGHDT and CDR2 YYEEEE. V was clipped by 4 bases and J by 5 bases, with 15 bases between them. CDR3 length equals 14 residues. In DNA, the CDR3 is TGTGCCAGCAGCCGAGAAAAGAGGCGGACTGAAGCTTTCTTT. It encodes CASSREKRRTEAFF. The full variable domain, its missing parts supplied by reference TRBV5-6 and TRBJ1-1, is DAGVTQSPTHLIKTRGQQVTLRCSPKSGHDTVSWYQQALGQGPQFIFQYYEEEERQRGNFPDRFSGHQFPNYSSELNVNALLLGDSALYLCASSREKRRTEAFFGQGTRLTVV.

This rearrangement joins TRBV28 to TRBJ2-3; 15 nucleotides match TRBD2. Germline V gene sequence: CDR1 MDHEN, CDR2 SYDVKM. The trim removed 2 bases at V and 7 bases at J, leaving 4 bases unmatched. CDR3 length: 16 amino acids. The CDR3 loop reads CASSLLGLAGGNTQYF. In DNA form, the CDR3 reads TGTGCCAGCAGTTTACTTGGACTAGCGGGAGGGAATACGCAGTATTTT.

This chain connects TRBV2 to TRBJ2-1; 7 bases match TRBD2. Germline CDR1 SNHLY, CDR2 FYNNEI. J was trimmed by 2 bases and V by 7 bases; bases with no gene match: 5. The CDR3 is 14 residues long. CDR3 region: CASTRDYPYNEQFF. In nucleotides, the CDR3 is TGTGCCAGCACCAGGGACTACCCCTACAATGAGCAGTTCTTC.

This clone was detected once. The V gene is TRBV4-3, the J gene TRBJ2-1; 8 bases align to TRBD2. V gave up 4 bases and J gave up 8 bases; unmatched junction bases: 13. This CDR3 has 16 residues. CDR1 is LGHNA, CDR2 YSLEER, per germline. The CDR3 DNA reads TGCGCCAGCAGCCTTTTAAATGGCGGGAGGTTAGATGAGCAGTTCTTC. Amino acids: CASSLLNGGRLDEQFF.

The genes are TRBV3-1 (or the pseudogene TRBV3-2) and TRBJ1-1; D remains ambiguous. This CDR3 region has 14 residues. Deletions cut 6 bases from V and 5 bases from J, with 16 bases between. The germline V gene has CDR1 LGHDT and CDR2 YNNKEL (reference sequence). This chain's CDR3 is CASSRTLVGTEAFF. In DNA, the CDR3 is TGTGCCAGCAGTCGGACTTTGGTTGGGACTGAAGCTTTCTTT.

V and J are TRBV9 and TRBJ2-5; 11 positions agree with TRBD2. With 0 bases clipped from V and 5 bases from J, the junction kept 6 bases outside the gene matches. The CDR3 extends over 16 amino acids. Germline V gives CDR1 SGDLS, CDR2 YYNGEE. Written as DNA, the CDR3 is TGTGCCAGCAGCGTAGGGGGACTAGCGGCCTGGGAGACCCAGTACTTC. Protein product: CASSVGGLAAWETQYF. Full variable domain (remainder filled in from reference TRBV9 and TRBJ2-5): DSGVTQTPKHLITATGQRVTLRCSPRSGDLSVYWYQQSLDQGLQFLIQYYNGEERAKGNILERFSAQQFPDLHSELNLSSLELGDSALYFCASSVGGLAAWETQYFGPGTRLLVL.

The chain is built from TRBV21-1 and TRBJ2-7; the D call of TRBD1 is as the table states it, not checked on the DNA. TRBV21-1 is a recognized pseudogene. The CDR3 is made up of 17 amino acids. Written as DNA, the CDR3 is TGTGCCAGCAGCAAACTTGGCGGTAGGGGGTCCTCCTACGAGCAGTACTTC. This sequence encodes CASSKLGGRGSSYEQYF.

The chain couples TRBV6-5 to TRBJ2-1; 7 bases agree with TRBD2. The germline V gene encodes CDR1 MNHEY and CDR2 SVGAGI. Trimming took 0 bases from V and 6 from J; bases not matched to a gene: 8. The CDR3 covers 16 residues. The DNA for the CDR3 is TGTGCCAGCAGTTACTCGGGCGGGAGTATGGTCAATGAGCAGTTCTTC. Its protein product is CASSYSGGSMVNEQFF.